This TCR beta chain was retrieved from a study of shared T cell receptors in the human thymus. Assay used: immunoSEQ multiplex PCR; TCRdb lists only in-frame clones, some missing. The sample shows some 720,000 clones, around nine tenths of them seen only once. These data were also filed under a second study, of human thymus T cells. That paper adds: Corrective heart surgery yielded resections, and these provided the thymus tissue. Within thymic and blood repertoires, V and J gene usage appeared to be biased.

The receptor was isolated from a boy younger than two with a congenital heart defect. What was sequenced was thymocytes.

The CDR3 DNA sequence: TGCAGCGTTGGCCAGGACAGGACCGTACGAGAGCAGTACTTC. It yields the protein CSVGQDRTVREQYF. The chain couples TRBV29-1 to TRBJ2-7, with TRBD1 identical over 7 bases. Per germline, CDR1 SQVTM and CDR2 ANQGSEA. The CDR3 consists of 14 residues. Germline trimming cut 4 bases from V and 7 bases from J; bases unmatched to any gene: 13.